The present T cell receptor (beta chain) was sequenced within a study of cytomegalovirus exposure and HLA in healthy donors. Germline assignment: CDR1 MDHEN and CDR2 SYDVKM. Trimming took 5 bases from V and 7 from J, leaving 20 bases between them. This CDR3 spans 16 amino acids. Study-level results: Many donors carried some public TCRs, although rarity characterized most TCR sequences. Earlier results showed most TCR beta V segments being productive about 87% or about 30% of the time. Confirmation in vitro established that a few CMV-associated chains were specific for CMV antigens.

Primers: 60 Vbeta forward and 13 Jbeta reverse. Some clones are missing from TCRdb's copy, which holds only in-frame ones; the method was immunoSEQ multiplex PCR. The profile shows 150,000 to 180,000 clones, about 74% of them singletons. A word on this clone: Its antigen is still unknown.

The chain is built from TRBV28 and TRBJ1-4; D gene uncertain. The receptor's source is a woman aged 40 to 50 in good health and CMV-seronegative. Sequenced input: PBMCs. The CDR3 DNA reads as TGTGCCAGCAGTCCTGTGTGGGAGGGCGGAGGTGAAAAACTGTTTTTT. It translates to CASSPVWEGGGEKLFF.